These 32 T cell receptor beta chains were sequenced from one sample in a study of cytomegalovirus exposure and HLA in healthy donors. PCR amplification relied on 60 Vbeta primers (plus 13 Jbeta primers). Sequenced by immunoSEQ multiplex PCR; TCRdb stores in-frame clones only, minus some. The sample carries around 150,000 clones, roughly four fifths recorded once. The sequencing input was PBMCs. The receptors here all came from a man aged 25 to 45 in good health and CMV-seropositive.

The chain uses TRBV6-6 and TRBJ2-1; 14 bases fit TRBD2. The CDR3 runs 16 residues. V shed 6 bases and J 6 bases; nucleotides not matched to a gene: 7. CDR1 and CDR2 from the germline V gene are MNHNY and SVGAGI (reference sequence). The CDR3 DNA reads TGTGCCAGCAGACAAGGACTAGCGGGGGGCTTCAATGAGCAGTTCTTC. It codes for CASRQGLAGGFNEQFF.

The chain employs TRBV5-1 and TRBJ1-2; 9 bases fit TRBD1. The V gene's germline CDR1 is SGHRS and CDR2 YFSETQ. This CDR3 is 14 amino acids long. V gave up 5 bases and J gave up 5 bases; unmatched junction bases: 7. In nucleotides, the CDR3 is TGCGCCAGCAGTTACACAGGGGGCGCGTATGGCTACACCTTC. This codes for CASSYTGGAYGYTF.

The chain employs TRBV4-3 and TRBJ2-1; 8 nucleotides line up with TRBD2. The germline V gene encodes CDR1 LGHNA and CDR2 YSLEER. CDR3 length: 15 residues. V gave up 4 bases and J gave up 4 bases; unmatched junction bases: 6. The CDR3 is CASSRTGGQYNEQFF. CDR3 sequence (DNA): TGCGCCAGCAGCCGAACGGGGGGGCAATACAATGAGCAGTTCTTC.

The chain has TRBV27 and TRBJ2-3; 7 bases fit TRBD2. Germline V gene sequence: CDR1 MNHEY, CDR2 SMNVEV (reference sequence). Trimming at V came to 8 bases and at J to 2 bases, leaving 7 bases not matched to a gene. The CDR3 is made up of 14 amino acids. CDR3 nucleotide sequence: TGTGCCAGCGGGGACTATATAAACACAGATACGCAGTATTTT. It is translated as CASGDYINTDTQYF.

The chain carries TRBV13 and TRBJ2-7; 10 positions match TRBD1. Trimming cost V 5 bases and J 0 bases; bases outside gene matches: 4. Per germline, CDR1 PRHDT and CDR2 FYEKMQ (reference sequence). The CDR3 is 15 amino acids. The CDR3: CASSERQGASYEQYF. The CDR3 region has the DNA TGTGCCAGCAGCGAACGACAGGGGGCCTCCTACGAGCAGTACTTC.

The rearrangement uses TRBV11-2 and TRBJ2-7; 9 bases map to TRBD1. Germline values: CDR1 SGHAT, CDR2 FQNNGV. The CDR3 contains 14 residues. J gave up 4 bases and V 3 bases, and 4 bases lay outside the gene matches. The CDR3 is CASSFGTGRYEQYF. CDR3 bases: TGTGCCAGCAGCTTTGGGACAGGGCGGTACGAGCAGTACTTC.

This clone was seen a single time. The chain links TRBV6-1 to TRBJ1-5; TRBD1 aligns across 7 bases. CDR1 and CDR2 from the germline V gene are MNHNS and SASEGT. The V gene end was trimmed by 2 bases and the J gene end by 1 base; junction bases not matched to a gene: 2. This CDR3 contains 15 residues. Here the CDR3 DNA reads TGTGCCAGCAGTGAATTGACAGGGAGCAATCAGCCCCAGCATTTT. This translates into CASSELTGSNQPQHF.

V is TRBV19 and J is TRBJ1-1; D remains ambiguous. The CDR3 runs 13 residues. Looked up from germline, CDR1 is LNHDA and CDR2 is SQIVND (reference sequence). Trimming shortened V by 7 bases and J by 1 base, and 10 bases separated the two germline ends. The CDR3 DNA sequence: TGTGCCAGTAACCCGGGGTGGAACACTGAAGCTTTCTTT. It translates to CASNPGWNTEAFF.

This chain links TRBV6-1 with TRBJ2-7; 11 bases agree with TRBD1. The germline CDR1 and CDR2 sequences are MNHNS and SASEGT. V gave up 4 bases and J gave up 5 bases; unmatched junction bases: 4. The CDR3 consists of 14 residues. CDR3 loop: CASSGGQGADEQYF. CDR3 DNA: TGTGCCAGCAGTGGAGGACAGGGGGCCGACGAGCAGTACTTC.

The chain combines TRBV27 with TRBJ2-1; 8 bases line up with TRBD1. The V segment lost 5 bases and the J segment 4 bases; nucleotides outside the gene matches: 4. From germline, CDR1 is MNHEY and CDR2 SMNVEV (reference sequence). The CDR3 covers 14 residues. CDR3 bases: TGTGCCAGCAGTGAGGACAGGGAATACAATGAGCAGTTCTTC. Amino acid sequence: CASSEDREYNEQFF.

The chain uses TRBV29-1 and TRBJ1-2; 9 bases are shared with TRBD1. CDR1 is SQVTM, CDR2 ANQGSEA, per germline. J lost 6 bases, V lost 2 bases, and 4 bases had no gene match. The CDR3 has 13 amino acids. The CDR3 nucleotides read TGCAGCGTTGAAACAGGGGGCGGCCATGGCTACACCTTC. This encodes CSVETGGGHGYTF.

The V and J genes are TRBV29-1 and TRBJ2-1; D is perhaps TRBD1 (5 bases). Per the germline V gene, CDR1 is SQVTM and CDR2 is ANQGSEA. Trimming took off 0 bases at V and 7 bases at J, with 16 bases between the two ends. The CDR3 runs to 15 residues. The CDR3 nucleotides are TGCAGCGTTGAAGAAAGGGGCAGGGCTCAAAATGAGCAGTTCTTC. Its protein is CSVEERGRAQNEQFF.

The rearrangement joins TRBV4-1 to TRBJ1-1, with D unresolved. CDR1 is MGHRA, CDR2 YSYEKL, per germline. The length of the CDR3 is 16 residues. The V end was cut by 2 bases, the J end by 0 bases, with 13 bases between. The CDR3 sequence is CASSQYPDSMNTEAFF. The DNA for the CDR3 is TGCGCCAGCAGCCAATATCCAGACTCTATGAACACTGAAGCTTTCTTT.

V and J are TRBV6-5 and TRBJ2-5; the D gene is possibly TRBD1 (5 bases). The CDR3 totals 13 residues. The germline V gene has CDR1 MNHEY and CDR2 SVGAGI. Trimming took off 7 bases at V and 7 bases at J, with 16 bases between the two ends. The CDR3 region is CASKMTPQGTQYF. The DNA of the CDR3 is TGTGCCAGCAAGATGACACCCCAGGGGACCCAGTACTTC.

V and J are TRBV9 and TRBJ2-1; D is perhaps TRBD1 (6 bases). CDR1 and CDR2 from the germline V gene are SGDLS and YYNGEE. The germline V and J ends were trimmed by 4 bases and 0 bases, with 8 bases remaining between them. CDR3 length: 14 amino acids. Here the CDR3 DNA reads TGTGCCAGCAGCCCGGACAGCTCCTACAATGAGCAGTTCTTC. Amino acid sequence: CASSPDSSYNEQFF.

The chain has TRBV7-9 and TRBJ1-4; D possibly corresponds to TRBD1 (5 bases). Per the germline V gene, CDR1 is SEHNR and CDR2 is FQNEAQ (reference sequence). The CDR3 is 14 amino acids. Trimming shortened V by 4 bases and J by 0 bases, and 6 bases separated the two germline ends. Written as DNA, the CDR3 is TGTGCCAGCAGCTCAGGGCCAACTAATGAAAAACTGTTTTTT. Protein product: CASSSGPTNEKLFF.

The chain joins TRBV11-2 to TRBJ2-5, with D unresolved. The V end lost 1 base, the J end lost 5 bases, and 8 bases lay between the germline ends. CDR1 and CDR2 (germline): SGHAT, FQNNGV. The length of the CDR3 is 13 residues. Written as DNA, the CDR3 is TGTGCCAGCAGCTTAGCGGGTTCGGAGACCCAGTACTTC. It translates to CASSLAGSETQYF.

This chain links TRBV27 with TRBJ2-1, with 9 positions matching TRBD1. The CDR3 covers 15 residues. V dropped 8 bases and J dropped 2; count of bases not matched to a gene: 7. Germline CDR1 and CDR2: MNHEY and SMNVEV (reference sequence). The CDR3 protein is CASVSDRGAYNEQFF. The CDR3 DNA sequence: TGTGCCAGCGTCTCCGACAGGGGGGCCTACAATGAGCAGTTCTTC.

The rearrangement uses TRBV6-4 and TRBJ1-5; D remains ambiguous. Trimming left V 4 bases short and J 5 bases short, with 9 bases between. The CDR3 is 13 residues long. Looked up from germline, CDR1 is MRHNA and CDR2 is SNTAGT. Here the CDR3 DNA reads TGTGCCAGCAGTGTTTACATTGATCAGCCCCAGCATTTT. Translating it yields CASSVYIDQPQHF.

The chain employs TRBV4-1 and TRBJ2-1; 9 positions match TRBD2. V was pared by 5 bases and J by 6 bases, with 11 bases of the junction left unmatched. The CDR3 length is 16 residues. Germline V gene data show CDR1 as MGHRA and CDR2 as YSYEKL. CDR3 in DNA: TGCGCCAGCAGCACCTTAGCGGGAGTCTTTGGCAATGAGCAGTTCTTC. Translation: CASSTLAGVFGNEQFF.

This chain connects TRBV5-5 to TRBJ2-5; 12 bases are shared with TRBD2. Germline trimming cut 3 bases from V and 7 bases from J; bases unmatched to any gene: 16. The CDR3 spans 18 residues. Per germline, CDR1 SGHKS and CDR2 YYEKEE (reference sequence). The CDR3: CASSSLITTSGGQGTQYF. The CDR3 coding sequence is TGTGCCAGCAGCTCACTCATTACGACTAGCGGGGGTCAGGGGACCCAGTACTTC.

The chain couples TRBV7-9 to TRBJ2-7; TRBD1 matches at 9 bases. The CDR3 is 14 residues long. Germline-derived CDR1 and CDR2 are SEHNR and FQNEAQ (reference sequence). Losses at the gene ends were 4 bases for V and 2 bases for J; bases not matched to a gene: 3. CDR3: CASSSRDRAYEQYF. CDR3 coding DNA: TGTGCCAGCAGCTCCCGGGACAGGGCCTACGAGCAGTACTTC.

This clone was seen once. The chain's CDR3 is CASSLPGYSPLHF. In DNA form, the CDR3 reads TGTGCCAGCAGCCTACCAGGGTATTCACCCCTCCACTTT. This rearrangement joins TRBV7-2 to TRBJ1-6; TRBD1 is a possible D gene (5 bases). Germline CDR1 reads SGHTA; CDR2 reads FQGNSA. Trimming shortened V by 5 bases and J by 8 bases, and 10 bases separated the two germline ends. This CDR3 spans 13 amino acids.

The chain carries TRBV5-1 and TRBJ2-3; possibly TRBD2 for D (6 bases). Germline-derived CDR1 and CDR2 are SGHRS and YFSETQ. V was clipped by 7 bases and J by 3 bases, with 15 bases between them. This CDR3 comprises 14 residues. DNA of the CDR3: TGCGCCAGCGGACGGGAGATTGTAACAGATACGCAGTATTTT. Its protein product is CASGREIVTDTQYF.

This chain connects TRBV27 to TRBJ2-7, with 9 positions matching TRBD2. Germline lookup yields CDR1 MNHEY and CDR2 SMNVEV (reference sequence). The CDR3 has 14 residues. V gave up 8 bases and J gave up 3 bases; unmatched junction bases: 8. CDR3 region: CASRPGAGGYEQYF. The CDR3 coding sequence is TGTGCCAGCCGGCCGGGAGCGGGAGGCTACGAGCAGTACTTC.

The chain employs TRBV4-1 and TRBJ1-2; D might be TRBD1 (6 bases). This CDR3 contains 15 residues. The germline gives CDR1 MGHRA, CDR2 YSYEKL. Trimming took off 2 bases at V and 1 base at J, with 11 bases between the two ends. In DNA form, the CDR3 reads TGCGCCAGCAGCCAACCCCTACAGGGTAACTATGGCTACACCTTC. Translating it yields CASSQPLQGNYGYTF.

The CDR3 here is CASSATELGRITDTQYF. CDR3 in DNA: TGTGCCAGCAGTGCCACCGAACTGGGGCGGATCACAGATACGCAGTATTTT. This rearrangement joins TRBV25-1 to TRBJ2-3; possibly TRBD1 for D (5 bases). The V gene lost 4 bases and the J gene lost 2 bases, with 19 bases spanning the gap. The CDR3 is 17 amino acids. From germline, CDR1 is MGHDK and CDR2 SYGVNS.

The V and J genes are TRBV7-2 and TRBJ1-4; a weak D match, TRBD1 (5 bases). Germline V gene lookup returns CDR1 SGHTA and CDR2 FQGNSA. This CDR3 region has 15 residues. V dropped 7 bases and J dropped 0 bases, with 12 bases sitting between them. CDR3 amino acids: CASTLTRATNEKLFF. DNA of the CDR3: TGTGCCAGCACGCTAACCAGGGCAACTAATGAAAAACTGTTTTTT. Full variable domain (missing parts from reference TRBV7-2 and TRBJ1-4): GAGVSQSPSNKVTEKGKDVELRCDPISGHTALYWYRQSLGQGLEFLIYFQGNSAPDKSGLPSDRFSAERTGGSVSTLTIQRTQQEDSAVYLCASTLTRATNEKLFFGSGTQLSVL.

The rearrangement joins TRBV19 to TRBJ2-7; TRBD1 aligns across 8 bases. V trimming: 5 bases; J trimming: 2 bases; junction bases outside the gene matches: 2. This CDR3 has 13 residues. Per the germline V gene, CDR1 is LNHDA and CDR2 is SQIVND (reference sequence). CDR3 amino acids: CASSPGQAYEQYF. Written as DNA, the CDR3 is TGTGCCAGTAGTCCGGGACAGGCCTACGAGCAGTACTTC.

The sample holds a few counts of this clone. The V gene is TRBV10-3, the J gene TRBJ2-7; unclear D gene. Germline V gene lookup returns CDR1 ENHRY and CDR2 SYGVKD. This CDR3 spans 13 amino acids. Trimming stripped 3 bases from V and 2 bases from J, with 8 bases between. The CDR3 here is CAISENEAYEQYF. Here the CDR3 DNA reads TGTGCCATCAGTGAAAACGAGGCCTACGAGCAGTACTTC.

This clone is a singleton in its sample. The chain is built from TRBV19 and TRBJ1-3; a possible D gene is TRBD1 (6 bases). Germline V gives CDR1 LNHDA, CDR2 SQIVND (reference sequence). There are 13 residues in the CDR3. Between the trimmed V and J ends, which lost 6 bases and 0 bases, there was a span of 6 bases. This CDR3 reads CASRTGSGNTIYF. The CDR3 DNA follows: TGTGCCAGTAGGACAGGCTCTGGAAACACCATATATTTT.

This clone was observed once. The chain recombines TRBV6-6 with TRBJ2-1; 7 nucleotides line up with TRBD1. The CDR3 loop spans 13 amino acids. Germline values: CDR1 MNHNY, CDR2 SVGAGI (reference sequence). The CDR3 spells CSAQGKTYNEQFF. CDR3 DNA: TGTTCTGCACAGGGGAAAACATACAATGAGCAGTTCTTC.